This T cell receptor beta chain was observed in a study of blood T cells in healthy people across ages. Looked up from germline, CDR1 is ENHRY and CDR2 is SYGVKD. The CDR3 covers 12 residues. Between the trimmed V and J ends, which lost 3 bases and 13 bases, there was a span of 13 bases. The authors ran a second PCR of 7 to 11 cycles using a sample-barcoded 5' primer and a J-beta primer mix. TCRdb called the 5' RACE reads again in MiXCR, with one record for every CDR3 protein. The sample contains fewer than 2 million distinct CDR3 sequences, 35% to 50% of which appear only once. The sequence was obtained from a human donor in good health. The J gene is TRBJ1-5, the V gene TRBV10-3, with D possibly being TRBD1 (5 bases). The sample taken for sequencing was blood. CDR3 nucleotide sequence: TGTGCCATCAGTGACCAGGGAGACTCTCAGCATTTT. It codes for CAISDQGDSQHF.